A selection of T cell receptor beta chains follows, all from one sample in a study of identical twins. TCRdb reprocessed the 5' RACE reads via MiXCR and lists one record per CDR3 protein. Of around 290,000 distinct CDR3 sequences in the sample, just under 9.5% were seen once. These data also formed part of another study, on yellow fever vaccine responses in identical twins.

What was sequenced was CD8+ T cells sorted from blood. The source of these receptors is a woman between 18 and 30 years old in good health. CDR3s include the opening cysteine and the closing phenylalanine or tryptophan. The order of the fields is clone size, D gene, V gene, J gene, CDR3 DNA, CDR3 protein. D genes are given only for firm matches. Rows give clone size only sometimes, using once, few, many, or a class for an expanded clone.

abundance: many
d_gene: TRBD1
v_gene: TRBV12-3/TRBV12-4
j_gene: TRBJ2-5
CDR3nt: TGTGCCAGCAGTTTACGACAGGGAGAGACCCAGTACTTC
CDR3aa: CASSLRQGETQYF

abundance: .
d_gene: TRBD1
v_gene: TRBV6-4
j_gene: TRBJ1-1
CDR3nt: TGTGCCAGCAGTGAAGGGACAGGGGGGTCGACTGAAGCTTTCTTT
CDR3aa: CASSEGTGGSTEAFF

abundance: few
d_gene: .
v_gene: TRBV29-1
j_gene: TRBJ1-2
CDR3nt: TGCAGCGTTATGGGGCCCGGTTATGGCTACACCTTC
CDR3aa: CSVMGPGYGYTF

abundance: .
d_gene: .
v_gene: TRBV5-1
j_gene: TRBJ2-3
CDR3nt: TGCGCCAGCAGCGCCCAGGGAGGCAGTCCCACAGATACGCAGTATTTT
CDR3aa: CASSAQGGSPTDTQYF

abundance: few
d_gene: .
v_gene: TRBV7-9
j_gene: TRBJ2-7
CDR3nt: TGTGCCAGCAGCTCCCCCGGGGCGGCCTACGAGCAGTACTTC
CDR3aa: CASSSPGAAYEQYF

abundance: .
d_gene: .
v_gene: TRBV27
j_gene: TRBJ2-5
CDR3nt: TGTGCCAGCAGTATCGACCAAGAGACCCAGTACTTC
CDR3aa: CASSIDQETQYF

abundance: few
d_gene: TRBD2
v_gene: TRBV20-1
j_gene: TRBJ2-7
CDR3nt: TGCAGTGCTGCGGGACTAGCGGGGGGTGGAGAGCAGTACTTC
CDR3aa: CSAAGLAGGGEQYF

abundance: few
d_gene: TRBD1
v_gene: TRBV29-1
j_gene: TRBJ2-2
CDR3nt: TGCAGCGTTGAAGATGCGACAGGGGAGGCCGGGGAGCTGTTTTTT
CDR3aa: CSVEDATGEAGELFF

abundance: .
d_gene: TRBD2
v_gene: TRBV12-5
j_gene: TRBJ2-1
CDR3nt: TGTGCTAGTAGCGGGGGCCCCCTTTACAATGAGCAGTTCTTC
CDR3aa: CASSGGPLYNEQFF

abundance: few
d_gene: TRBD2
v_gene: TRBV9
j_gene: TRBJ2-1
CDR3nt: TGTGCCAGCAGCGTAGTTCTAGCGGGGGGCTACAATGAGCAGTTCTTC
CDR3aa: CASSVVLAGGYNEQFF

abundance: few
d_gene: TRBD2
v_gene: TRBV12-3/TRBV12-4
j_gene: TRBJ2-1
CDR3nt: TGTGCCAGCAGGCTAGCGGGTCACAATGAGCAGTTCTTC
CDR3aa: CASRLAGHNEQFF

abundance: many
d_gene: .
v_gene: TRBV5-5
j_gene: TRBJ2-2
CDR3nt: TGTGCCAGCAGCTTGCCGAACACCGGGGAGCTGTTTTTT
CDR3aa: CASSLPNTGELFF

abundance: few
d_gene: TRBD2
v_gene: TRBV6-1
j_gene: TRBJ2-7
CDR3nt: TGTGCCAGCAGTACGTGGACTAGCGGGAACGAGCAGTACTTC
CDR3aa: CASSTWTSGNEQYF

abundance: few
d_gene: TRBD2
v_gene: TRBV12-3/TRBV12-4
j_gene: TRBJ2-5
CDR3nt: TGTGCCAGCAGTCCACCCGCGGGGGTAGGGGAGACCCAGTACTTC
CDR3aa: CASSPPAGVGETQYF

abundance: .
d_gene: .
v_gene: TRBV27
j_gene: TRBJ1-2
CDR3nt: TGTGCCAGCAGTCCACTCATGACAGTAGATGGCTACACCTTC
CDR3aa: CASSPLMTVDGYTF

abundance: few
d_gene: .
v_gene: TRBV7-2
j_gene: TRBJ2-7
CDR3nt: TGTGCCAGCAGCCCCCGGGAGACCGAGCAGTACTTC
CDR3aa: CASSPRETEQYF

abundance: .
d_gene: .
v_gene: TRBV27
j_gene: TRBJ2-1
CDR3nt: TGTGCCAGCAGTTTATCGATAGGAACCTCCTACAATGAGCAGTTCTTC
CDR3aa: CASSLSIGTSYNEQFF

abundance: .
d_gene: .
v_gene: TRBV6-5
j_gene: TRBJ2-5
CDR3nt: TGTGCCAGCAGCGGGGTAGAGACCCAGTACTTC
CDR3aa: CASSGVETQYF

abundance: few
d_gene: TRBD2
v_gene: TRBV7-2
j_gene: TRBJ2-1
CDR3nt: TGTGCCAGCAGCCCGAGACTAGCGGGGGGGCCTGGGAATGAGCAGTTCTTC
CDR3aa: CASSPRLAGGPGNEQFF

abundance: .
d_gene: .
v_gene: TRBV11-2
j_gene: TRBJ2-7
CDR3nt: TGTGCCAGCAGACCCCTAGGAACCTACGAGCAGTACTTC
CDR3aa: CASRPLGTYEQYF